This TCR beta chain emerged from a study of T cell responses to AZD1222 COVID-19 vaccine. Produced via immunoSEQ multiplex PCR; TCRdb's table is partial and in-frame only. The sample has over 100,000 clones, around 83% seen once. General study results and limits: White British people made up most donors, females outnumbered males, and clonal diversity was possibly underestimated. The study found vaccine-associated CD4 TCRs spanning spike, dominant at 160-218 and 743-854. Just a handful of people given AZD1222 tested seropositive at baseline.

This clone occurred a few times. Antigen: not known. Trimming removed 3 bases from V and 4 bases from J, with 10 bases in between. This CDR3 has 14 amino acids. Germline V gene lookup returns CDR1 MDHEN and CDR2 SYDVKM. This sequence was found in an adult in good health. Material: peripheral blood, obtained on day 0 of AZD1222 vaccination. This rearrangement joins TRBV28 to TRBJ1-5, with D possibly matching TRBD1 (5 bases). The CDR3 loop is CASSFDDRNQPQHF. CDR3 coding DNA: TGTGCCAGCAGTTTCGATGACAGAAATCAGCCCCAGCATTTT.